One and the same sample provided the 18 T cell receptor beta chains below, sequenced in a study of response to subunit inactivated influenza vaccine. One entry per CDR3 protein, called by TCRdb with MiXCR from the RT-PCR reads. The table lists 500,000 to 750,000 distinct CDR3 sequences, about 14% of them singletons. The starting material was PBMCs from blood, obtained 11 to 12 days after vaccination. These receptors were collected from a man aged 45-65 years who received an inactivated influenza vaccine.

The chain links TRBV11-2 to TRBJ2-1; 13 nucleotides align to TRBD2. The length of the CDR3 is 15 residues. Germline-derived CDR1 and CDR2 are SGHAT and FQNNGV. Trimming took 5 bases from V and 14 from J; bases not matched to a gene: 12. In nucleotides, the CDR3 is TGTGCCAGCAGCCCGGGACTAGCGGGAAGCCCCCTAGAGTTCTTC. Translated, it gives CASSPGLAGSPLEFF.

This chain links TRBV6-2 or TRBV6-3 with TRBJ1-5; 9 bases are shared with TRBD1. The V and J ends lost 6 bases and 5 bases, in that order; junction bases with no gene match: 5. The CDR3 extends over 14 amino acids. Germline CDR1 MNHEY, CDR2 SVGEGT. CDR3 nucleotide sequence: TGTGCCAGCAGGCCGACAGGGGGACATCAGCCCCAGCATTTT. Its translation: CASRPTGGHQPQHF.

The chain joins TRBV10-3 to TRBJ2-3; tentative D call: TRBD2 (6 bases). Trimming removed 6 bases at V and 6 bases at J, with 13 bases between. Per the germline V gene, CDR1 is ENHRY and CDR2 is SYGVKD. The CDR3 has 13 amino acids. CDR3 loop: CAIRGDGGDTQYF. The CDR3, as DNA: TGTGCCATCAGGGGGGACGGAGGGGATACGCAGTATTTT.

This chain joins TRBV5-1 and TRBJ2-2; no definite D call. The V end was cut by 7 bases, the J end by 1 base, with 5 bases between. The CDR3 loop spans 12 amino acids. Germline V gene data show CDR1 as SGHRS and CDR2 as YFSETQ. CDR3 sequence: CASWKNTGELFF. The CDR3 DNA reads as TGCGCCAGCTGGAAGAACACCGGGGAGCTGTTTTTT.

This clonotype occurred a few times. The chain's CDR3 is CASSLGRGISYEQYF. The CDR3 DNA follows: TGTGCCAGCAGCTTAGGGCGCGGGATCTCCTACGAGCAGTACTTC. This chain connects TRBV7-2 to TRBJ2-7, with D possibly TRBD2 on 6 matching bases. Trimming removed 1 base at V and 0 bases at J, with 10 bases between. Looked up from germline, CDR1 is SGHTA and CDR2 is FQGNSA. The CDR3 has 15 amino acids.

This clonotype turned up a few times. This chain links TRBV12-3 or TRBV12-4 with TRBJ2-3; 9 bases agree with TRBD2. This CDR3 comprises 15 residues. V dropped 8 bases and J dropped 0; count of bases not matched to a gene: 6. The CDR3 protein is CASRASGASTDTQYF. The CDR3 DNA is TGTGCCAGCCGGGCTAGCGGGGCTAGCACAGATACGCAGTATTTT.

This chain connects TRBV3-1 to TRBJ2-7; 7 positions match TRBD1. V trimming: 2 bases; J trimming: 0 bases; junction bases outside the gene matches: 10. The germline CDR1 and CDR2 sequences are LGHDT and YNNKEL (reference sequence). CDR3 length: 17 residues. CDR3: CASSQFSGTESSYEQYF. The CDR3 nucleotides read TGTGCCAGCAGCCAATTCTCCGGGACAGAGAGCTCCTACGAGCAGTACTTC.

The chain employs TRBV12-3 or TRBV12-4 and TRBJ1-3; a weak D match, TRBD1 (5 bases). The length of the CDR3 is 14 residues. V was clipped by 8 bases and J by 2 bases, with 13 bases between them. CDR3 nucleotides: TGTGCCAGCGGGGCCCGAGTTCCTGGAAACACCATATATTTT. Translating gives CASGARVPGNTIYF.

In DNA, the CDR3 is TGTGCCAGCAGCACGCGAGACAGGGGCCCCTACGAGCAGTACTTC. It yields the protein CASSTRDRGPYEQYF. V and J are TRBV9 and TRBJ2-7, with 8 bases matching TRBD1. V shed 4 bases, J shed 2 bases, and the junction held 8 bases outside the gene matches. The CDR3 is made up of 15 amino acids. Per germline, CDR1 SGDLS and CDR2 YYNGEE. The full variable domain, rest sourced from reference TRBV9 and TRBJ2-7, is DSGVTQTPKHLITATGQRVTLRCSPRSGDLSVYWYQQSLDQGLQFLIQYYNGEERAKGNILERFSAQQFPDLHSELNLSSLELGDSALYFCASSTRDRGPYEQYFGPGTRLTVT.

CDR3 loop: CASSGPGTGTEQFF. DNA for the CDR3: TGTGCCAGCAGTGGTCCCGGGACAGGGACTGAGCAGTTCTTC. The chain recombines TRBV25-1 with TRBJ2-1; 9 bases match TRBD1. This CDR3 is 14 amino acids long. CDR1 and CDR2 from the germline V gene are MGHDK and SYGVNS. The junction had 7 bases not matched to a gene; V was cut back by 4 bases and J by 9 bases.

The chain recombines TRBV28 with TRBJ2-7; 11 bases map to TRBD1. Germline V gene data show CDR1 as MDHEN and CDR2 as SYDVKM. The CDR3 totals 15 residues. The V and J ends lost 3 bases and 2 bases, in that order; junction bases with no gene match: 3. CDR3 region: CASSFLGQGAYEQYF. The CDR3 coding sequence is TGTGCCAGCAGTTTTCTGGGACAGGGGGCCTACGAGCAGTACTTC.

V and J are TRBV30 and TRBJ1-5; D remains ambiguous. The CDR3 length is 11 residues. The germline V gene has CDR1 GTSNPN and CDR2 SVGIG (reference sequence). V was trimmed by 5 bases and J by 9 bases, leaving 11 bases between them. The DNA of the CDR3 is TGTGCCTGGCGAACACATGGGCCCCAGCATTTT. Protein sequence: CAWRTHGPQHF.

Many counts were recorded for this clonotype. The CDR3 nucleotides are TGTGCCAGCAGCTTGAGTTTATTAGGGGCGATGGGTCAGTTCTTC. Its protein is CASSLSLLGAMGQFF. This chain uses TRBV5-8 with TRBJ2-1, with a tentative D call TRBD1 (5 bases). Trimming removed 1 base from V and 13 bases from J, with 21 bases in between. The CDR3 contains 15 residues. Germline V gives CDR1 SGHTS, CDR2 YDEGEE. The full variable domain, completed using reference TRBV5-8 and TRBJ2-1, is EAGVTQSPTHLIKTRGQQATLRCSPISGHTSVYWYQQALGLGLQFLLWYDEGEERNRGNFPPRFSGRQFPNYSSELNVNALELEDSALYLCASSLSLLGAMGQFFGPGTRLTVL.

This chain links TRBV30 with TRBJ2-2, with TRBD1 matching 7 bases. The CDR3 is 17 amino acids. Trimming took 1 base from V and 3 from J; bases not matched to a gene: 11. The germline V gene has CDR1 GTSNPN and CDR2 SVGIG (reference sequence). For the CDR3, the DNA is TGTGCCTGGAGTGACGGAGACAGGGTAACGCACACCGGGGAGCTGTTTTTT. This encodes CAWSDGDRVTHTGELFF.

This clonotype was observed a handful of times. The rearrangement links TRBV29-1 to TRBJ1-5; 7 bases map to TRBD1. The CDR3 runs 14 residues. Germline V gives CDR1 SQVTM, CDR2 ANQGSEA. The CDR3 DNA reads TGCAGAACTTCAACAGGGGAGGTGATTCAGCCCCAGCATTTT. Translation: CRTSTGEVIQPQHF.

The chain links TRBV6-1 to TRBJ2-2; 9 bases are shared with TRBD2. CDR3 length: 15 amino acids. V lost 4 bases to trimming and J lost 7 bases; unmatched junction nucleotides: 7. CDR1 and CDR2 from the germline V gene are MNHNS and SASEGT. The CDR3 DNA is TGTGCCAGCAGTGCGGCTAGCGGGGTGGACGGGGAGCTGTTTTTT. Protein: CASSAASGVDGELFF.

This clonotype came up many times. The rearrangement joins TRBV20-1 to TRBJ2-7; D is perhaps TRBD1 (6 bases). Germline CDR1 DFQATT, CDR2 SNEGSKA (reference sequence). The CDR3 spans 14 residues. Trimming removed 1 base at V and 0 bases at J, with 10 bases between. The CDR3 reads CSARGTVFSYEQYF. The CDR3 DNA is TGCAGTGCTAGAGGGACAGTATTCTCCTACGAGCAGTACTTC.

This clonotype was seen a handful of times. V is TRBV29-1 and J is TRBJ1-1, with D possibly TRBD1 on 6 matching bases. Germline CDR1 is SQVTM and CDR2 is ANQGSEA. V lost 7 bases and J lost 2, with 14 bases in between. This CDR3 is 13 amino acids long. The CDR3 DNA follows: TGCAGCGGCGCCTGGACAGCAAACACTGAAGCTTTCTTT. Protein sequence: CSGAWTANTEAFF.